This T cell receptor beta chain comes out of a study of T-cell memory formation after mild COVID-19. Study-wide background: Clusters of TCRs were largely donor specific. The study, taken as a whole, reports: Detection of some responders pre-infection suggested pre-existing cross-reactive memory T cells participated.

The CDR3 has 15 amino acids. Trimming cost V 4 bases and J 0 bases, with 7 bases left between them. In germline, CDR1 is MRHNA, CDR2 SNTAGT. A few counts support this clonotype. The antigen is unknown. 5'RACE primed from the constant segment yielded TCR alpha and TCR beta cDNA libraries bearing sample barcodes and UMIs. TCRdb ran MiXCR on the 5' RACE reads and lists one entry per CDR3 protein. Here the sample spans tens of thousands of distinct CDR3 sequences, approximately 16% being singletons. This TCR derives from an adult woman who had mild COVID-19 (a few samples of this study predate the infection). Cell type and time point are not known. This rearrangement joins TRBV6-4 to TRBJ2-6; weak D call: TRBD1 (5 bases). Sequenced: PBMCs or a T cell subset sorted from them (not recorded which). The CDR3 sequence is CASSGTNSGANVLTF. For the CDR3, the DNA is TGTGCCAGCAGTGGGACAAACTCTGGGGCCAACGTCCTGACTTTC.